Listed below are T cell receptor beta chains from one sample, sequenced in a study of CD8+CD57+ T cells in acquired aplastic anemia. TCRdb processed the reads anew with MiXCR; each CDR3 protein has one entry. Of 200,000 to 250,000 distinct CDR3 sequences in the sample, about 62% were seen once. Specimen: sorted CD4+, CD8+, or CD8+CD57+ T cells (not recorded which) from PBMCs. Source of these receptors: a human donor with aplastic anemia. The CDR3 runs from the conserved cysteine through the conserved F or W.

TRBV12-3/TRBV12-4	TRBJ2-7	CASSFVIYEQYF
TRBV7-6	TRBJ1-1	CASSLEAGTYFRAFF
TRBV7-2	TRBJ1-1	CASRPTRLRTEAFF
TRBV20-1	TRBJ2-7	CSARRWTGYEQYF
TRBV19	TRBJ1-5	CASSMGSGFQPQHF
TRBV19	TRBJ1-6	CASSITGGHSSPLHF
TRBV12-3/TRBV12-4	TRBJ2-7	CASSAPGQGHYEQYF
TRBV10-3	TRBJ1-4	CAIREGQGPNEKLFF
TRBV7-8	.	CAGSLTSSSVYEQYF
TRBV5-5	TRBJ1-3	CASSQSRTDRSGNTIYF
TRBV11-1	TRBJ2-7	CASSFGDYEQYF